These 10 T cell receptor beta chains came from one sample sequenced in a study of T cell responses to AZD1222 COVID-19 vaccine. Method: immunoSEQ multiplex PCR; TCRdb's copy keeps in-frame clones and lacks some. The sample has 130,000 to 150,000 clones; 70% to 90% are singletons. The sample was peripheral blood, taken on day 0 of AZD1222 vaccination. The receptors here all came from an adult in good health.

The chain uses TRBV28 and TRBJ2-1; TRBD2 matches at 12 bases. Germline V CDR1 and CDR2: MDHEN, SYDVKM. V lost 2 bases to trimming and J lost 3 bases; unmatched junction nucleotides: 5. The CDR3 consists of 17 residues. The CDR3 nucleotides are TGTGCCAGCAGTTTAAGGCAGGGACTAGCGGGCTACAATGAGCAGTTCTTC. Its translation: CASSLRQGLAGYNEQFF.

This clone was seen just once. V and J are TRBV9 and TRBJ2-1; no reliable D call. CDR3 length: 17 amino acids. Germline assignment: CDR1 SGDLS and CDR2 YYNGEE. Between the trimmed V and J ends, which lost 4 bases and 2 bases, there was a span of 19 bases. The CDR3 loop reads CASSPRFDGATYNEQFF. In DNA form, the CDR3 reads TGTGCCAGCAGCCCCCGCTTCGACGGAGCCACCTACAATGAGCAGTTCTTC. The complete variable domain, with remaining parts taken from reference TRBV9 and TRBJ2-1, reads DSGVTQTPKHLITATGQRVTLRCSPRSGDLSVYWYQQSLDQGLQFLIQYYNGEERAKGNILERFSAQQFPDLHSELNLSSLELGDSALYFCASSPRFDGATYNEQFFGPGTRLTVL.

The CDR3 DNA sequence: TGTGCCAGCTCAACCCGACAGGGGCGGGCCTATGGCTACACCTTC. This encodes CASSTRQGRAYGYTF. V and J are TRBV18 and TRBJ1-2, with 8 bases lining up with TRBD1. CDR1 and CDR2 (germline): KGHSH, LQKENI. V dropped 5 bases and J dropped 4; count of bases not matched to a gene: 9. This CDR3 region has 15 residues.

The chain's CDR3 is CASSQVHSGRETQYF. The CDR3 nucleotides are TGTGCCAGCAGCCAAGTACATAGCGGGAGAGAGACCCAGTACTTC. This sequence joins TRBV3-1 (or the pseudogene TRBV3-2) and TRBJ2-5; 9 nucleotides agree with TRBD2. V trimming: 1 base; J trimming: 4 bases; junction bases outside the gene matches: 4. CDR3 length: 15 residues. Germline lookup yields CDR1 LGHDT and CDR2 YNNKEL (reference sequence).

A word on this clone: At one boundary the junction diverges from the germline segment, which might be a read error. For the CDR3, the DNA is TGCAGTGCTAGATCGGGGACTCTTTTT. Translating gives CSARSGTLF. This sequence joins TRBV20-1 and TRBJ1-1; a weak D match, TRBD1 (5 bases). The length of the CDR3 is 9 residues. Germline assignment: CDR1 DFQATT and CDR2 SNEGSKA (reference sequence).

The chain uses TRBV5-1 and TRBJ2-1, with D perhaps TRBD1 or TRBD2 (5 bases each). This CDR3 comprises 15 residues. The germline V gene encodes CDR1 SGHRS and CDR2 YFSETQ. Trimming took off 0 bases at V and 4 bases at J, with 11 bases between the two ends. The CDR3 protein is CASSLGWGSYNEQFF. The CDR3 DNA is TGCGCCAGCAGCTTGGGCTGGGGGAGTTACAATGAGCAGTTCTTC.

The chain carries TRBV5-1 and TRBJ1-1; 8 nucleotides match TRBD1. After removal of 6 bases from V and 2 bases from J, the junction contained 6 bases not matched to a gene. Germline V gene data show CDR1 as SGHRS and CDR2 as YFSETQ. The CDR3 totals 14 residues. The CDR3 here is CASTQTGANTEAFF. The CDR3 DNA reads TGCGCCAGCACCCAGACAGGGGCAAACACTGAAGCTTTCTTT.

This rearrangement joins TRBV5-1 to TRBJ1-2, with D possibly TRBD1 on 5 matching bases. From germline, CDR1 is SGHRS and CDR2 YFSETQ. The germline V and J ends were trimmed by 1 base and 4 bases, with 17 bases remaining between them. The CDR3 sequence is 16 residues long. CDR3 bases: TGCGCCAGCAGCTTGAGCACAGGCCCCACTGGCTATGGCTACACCTTC. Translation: CASSLSTGPTGYGYTF.

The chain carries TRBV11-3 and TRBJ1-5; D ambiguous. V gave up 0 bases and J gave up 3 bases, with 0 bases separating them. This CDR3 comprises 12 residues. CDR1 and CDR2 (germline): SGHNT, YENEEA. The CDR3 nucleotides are TGTGCCAGCAGCTTAGACAATCAGCCCCAGCATTTT. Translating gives CASSLDNQPQHF.

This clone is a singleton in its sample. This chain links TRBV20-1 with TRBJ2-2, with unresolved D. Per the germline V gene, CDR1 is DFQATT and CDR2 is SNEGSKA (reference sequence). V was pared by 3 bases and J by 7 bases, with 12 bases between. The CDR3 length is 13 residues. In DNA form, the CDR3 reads TGCAGTGCTAGTCCTACGGCGGTCGGGGAGCTGTTTTTT. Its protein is CSASPTAVGELFF.